The 26 T cell receptor beta chains reported below all come from one sample, sequenced in a study of blood T cell repertoires in COVID-19. The table came from immunoSEQ multiplex PCR; TCRdb's copy has only in-frame clones and leaves some out. The data show around 33,000 clones, approximately 72% seen once. Sequencing was done on a sample of peripheral blood. The receptors originated from an elderly man with acute or convalescent COVID-19.

This clone was detected only a few times. CDR3 nucleotide sequence: TGTGCCAGCAGTTGGGGACACGTAATGAACACTGAAGCTTTCTTT. Its protein is CASSWGHVMNTEAFF. J is TRBJ1-1 and V is TRBV6-5; the D gene is possibly TRBD1 (6 bases). Trimming took off 4 bases at V and 0 bases at J, with 12 bases between the two ends. CDR1 and CDR2 from the germline V gene are MNHEY and SVGAGI. CDR3 length equals 15 residues.

The chain couples TRBV20-1 to TRBJ2-5, with TRBD1 matching 11 bases. This CDR3 comprises 17 residues. Germline CDR1 is DFQATT and CDR2 is SNEGSKA (reference sequence). The V segment lost 5 bases and the J segment 4 bases; nucleotides outside the gene matches: 15. CDR3 bases: TGCAGTGCTGGTGGGGGTGGACAGGGGGCGAGATCAGAGACCCAGTACTTC. It yields the protein CSAGGGGQGARSETQYF.

The V and J genes are TRBV5-6 and TRBJ1-2, with a tentative D call TRBD1 (5 bases). The CDR3 contains 15 residues. Germline lookup yields CDR1 SGHDT and CDR2 YYEEEE. The V end lost 3 bases, the J end lost 3 bases, and 15 bases lay between the germline ends. CDR3 loop: CASSSQGRQYYGYTF. CDR3 nucleotides: TGTGCCAGCAGCTCGCAGGGAAGACAGTACTATGGCTACACCTTC.

This chain links TRBV18 with TRBJ2-5; 8 bases match TRBD1. Losses at the gene ends were 5 bases for V and 1 base for J; bases not matched to a gene: 6. The CDR3 consists of 15 residues. Germline lookup yields CDR1 KGHSH and CDR2 LQKENI. CDR3 bases: TGTGCCAGCTCATCGGACAGGGCTCCCCAAGAGACCCAGTACTTC. Protein sequence: CASSSDRAPQETQYF. Complete variable domain (other parts from reference TRBV18 and TRBJ2-5): NAGVMQNPRHLVRRRGQEARLRCSPMKGHSHVYWYRQLPEEGLKFMVYLQKENIIDESGMPKERFSAEFPKEGPSILRIQQVVRGDSAAYFCASSSDRAPQETQYFGPGTRLLVL.

Here the CDR3 reads CASNLTLSGGFYTDTQYF. In DNA, the CDR3 is TGCGCCAGCAACCTTACACTTAGCGGGGGCTTTTACACAGATACGCAGTATTTT. The rearrangement joins TRBV10-1 to TRBJ2-3; 9 bases agree with TRBD2. Germline V gene lookup returns CDR1 WNHNN and CDR2 SYGVQD (reference sequence). The V gene end was trimmed by 7 bases and the J gene end by 2 bases; junction bases not matched to a gene: 16. CDR3 length: 18 residues.

This sequence joins TRBV12-3 or TRBV12-4 and TRBJ2-3, with 10 positions matching TRBD1. Trimming at V came to 7 bases and at J to 10 bases, leaving 5 bases not matched to a gene. This CDR3 contains 12 residues. The CDR3 DNA is TGTGCCAGCAACCCGGGACAGGGGTCGCAGTATTTT. This encodes CASNPGQGSQYF.

This rearrangement joins TRBV14 to TRBJ1-6; TRBD1 might be the D (6 bases). The CDR3 covers 16 residues. V gave up 8 bases and J gave up 3 bases, with 17 bases separating them. The germline V gene encodes CDR1 SGHDN and CDR2 FVKESK. CDR3 loop: CASFRGRAVYNSPLHF. Written as DNA, the CDR3 is TGTGCCAGCTTTAGGGGGAGGGCAGTCTATAATTCACCCCTCCACTTT.

This clone has just one count. The chain recombines TRBV6-5 with TRBJ2-7; 8 bases map to TRBD2. This CDR3 spans 14 amino acids. The ends lost 5 bases at V and 6 bases at J; junction bases unmatched: 9. Per germline, CDR1 MNHEY and CDR2 SVGAGI. CDR3 in DNA: TGTGCCAGCAGTCCCCCGGGGGGGCCCGGCGAGCAGTACTTC. Translation: CASSPPGGPGEQYF.

The gene calls are TRBV28 and TRBJ1-4, with a weak D call TRBD1 (5 bases). The CDR3 extends over 14 amino acids. Trimming stripped 3 bases from V and 4 bases from J, with 9 bases between. Germline V gene lookup returns CDR1 MDHEN and CDR2 SYDVKM. In DNA form, the CDR3 reads TGTGCCAGCAGTTTCAGGGTGGGTAATGAAAAACTGTTTTTT. It specifies CASSFRVGNEKLFF.

The rearrangement uses TRBV19 and TRBJ1-5; TRBD1 is a possible D gene (6 bases). Trimming pared 1 base from V and 7 bases from J, leaving 14 bases between. This CDR3 is built from 15 residues. Germline CDR1 and CDR2: LNHDA and SQIVND (reference sequence). Here the CDR3 DNA reads TGTGCCAGTAGTATAGGGTACAGGGTAGACCAGCCCCAGCATTTT. Amino acids: CASSIGYRVDQPQHF.

The chain combines TRBV6-6 with TRBJ2-7; 8 bases agree with TRBD2. The CDR3 is 17 amino acids. Germline V lookup: CDR1 MNHNY, CDR2 SVGAGI (reference sequence). The V and J ends lost 5 bases and 2 bases, in that order; junction bases with no gene match: 14. As DNA, the CDR3 is TGTGCCAGCAGTCCTCGACGGACGGGGGGGCCGCCCTACGAGCAGTACTTC. It codes for CASSPRRTGGPPYEQYF.

The CDR3 region is CASSSFTDTQYF. DNA for the CDR3: TGTGCCAGCAGTTCTTTCACAGATACGCAGTATTTT. The J gene is TRBJ2-3, the V gene TRBV27, with D uncertain. Germline V gene sequence: CDR1 MNHEY, CDR2 SMNVEV (reference sequence). The V end was cut by 4 bases, the J end by 2 bases, with 4 bases between. CDR3 size: 12 residues.

The J gene is TRBJ1-2, the V gene TRBV12-3 or TRBV12-4; TRBD1 aligns across 7 bases. The ends lost 6 bases at V and 3 bases at J; junction bases unmatched: 4. This CDR3 region has 13 residues. CDR3 nucleotide sequence: TGTGCCAGCAGAAGGACAGGAGACTATGGCTACACCTTC. This sequence encodes CASRRTGDYGYTF.

This rearrangement joins TRBV19 to TRBJ1-2; 7 bases fit TRBD1. This CDR3 is 14 amino acids long. From germline, CDR1 is LNHDA and CDR2 SQIVND (reference sequence). The V and J ends lost 5 bases and 8 bases, in that order; junction bases with no gene match: 11. The CDR3 loop is CASSSRQGNGGYTF. DNA for the CDR3: TGTGCCAGTAGTTCGAGACAGGGCAATGGGGGCTACACCTTC.

CDR3 bases: TGTGCCAGCAGCCAAGGCAGGGGATCGAGGACTAATGAAAAACTGTTTTTT. It specifies CASSQGRGSRTNEKLFF. The rearrangement links TRBV14 to TRBJ1-4; maybe TRBD1 (6 bases). The V end lost 1 base, the J end lost 2 bases, and 14 bases lay between the germline ends. This CDR3 has 17 residues. The germline CDR1 and CDR2 sequences are SGHDN and FVKESK.

The chain links TRBV7-2 to TRBJ2-1, with TRBD2 matching 7 bases. The V and J ends lost 5 bases and 9 bases, in that order; junction bases with no gene match: 10. The CDR3 covers 14 residues. The germline V gene encodes CDR1 SGHTA and CDR2 FQGNSA. CDR3 in DNA: TGTGCCAGCAGCCCAGGGAGGTGGGGGGGTGAGCAGTTCTTC. Amino acid sequence: CASSPGRWGGEQFF.

This chain connects TRBV7-9 to TRBJ1-6; 9 nucleotides line up with TRBD1. Germline trimming cut 6 bases from V and 5 bases from J; bases unmatched to any gene: 2. The CDR3 is 14 residues long. The germline V gene encodes CDR1 SEHNR and CDR2 FQNEAQ (reference sequence). DNA of the CDR3: TGTGCCAGCAGAAGGACAGGGGATAATTCACCCCTCCACTTT. Its protein is CASRRTGDNSPLHF. The whole variable domain, filled in from reference TRBV7-9 and TRBJ1-6, reads DTGVSQNPRHKITKRGQNVTFRCDPISEHNRLYWYRQTLGQGPEFLTYFQNEAQLEKSRLLSDRFSAERPKGSFSTLEIQRTEQGDSAMYLCASRRTGDNSPLHFGNGTRLTVT.

This clone appeared a few times. The chain is built from TRBV10-3 and TRBJ1-1, with 7 bases matching TRBD1. V was clipped by 11 bases and J by 0 bases; unmatched bases: 9. Looked up from germline, CDR1 is ENHRY and CDR2 is SYGVKD. This CDR3 has 14 amino acids. The CDR3 loop reads CASTFGTVNTEAFF. The CDR3 nucleotides are TGTGCCTCTACGTTCGGGACAGTGAACACTGAAGCTTTCTTT.

J is TRBJ1-2 and V is TRBV30; D unclear. Germline CDR1 is GTSNPN and CDR2 is SVGIG (reference sequence). The length of the CDR3 is 12 residues. Deletions cut 5 bases from V and 3 bases from J, with 10 bases between. For the CDR3, the DNA is TGTGCCTGGGAGCTGGGAGACTATGGCTACACCTTC. Encoded protein: CAWELGDYGYTF.

The chain carries TRBV9 and TRBJ2-7, with TRBD1 matching over 7 bases. Germline V lookup: CDR1 SGDLS, CDR2 YYNGEE. Unmatched junction bases numbered 5, after V lost 4 bases and J lost 4 bases. The CDR3 is 13 residues long. The CDR3 nucleotides read TGTGCCAGCAGCCCTGACAGGGCTTACGAGCAGTACTTC. It specifies CASSPDRAYEQYF.

The chain joins TRBV11-3 to TRBJ2-6; D is uncertain. V was pared by 3 bases and J by 3 bases, with 6 bases between. This CDR3 has 14 residues. Per germline, CDR1 SGHNT and CDR2 YENEEA. The CDR3 nucleotides are TGTGCCAGCAGCTTCCTACTTGGGGCCAACGTCCTGACTTTC. Protein product: CASSFLLGANVLTF.

This sequence joins TRBV4-1 and TRBJ2-3; 10 positions match TRBD2. The CDR3 is 19 residues long. The germline gives CDR1 MGHRA, CDR2 YSYEKL. Losses at the gene ends were 0 bases for V and 5 bases for J; bases not matched to a gene: 14. This chain's CDR3 is CASSQDPAGGPFKRDTQYF. CDR3 DNA: TGCGCCAGCAGCCAAGATCCAGCGGGGGGGCCGTTTAAGAGAGATACGCAGTATTTT.

This clone was picked up a small number of times. J is TRBJ2-1 and V is TRBV4-3; TRBD1 aligns across 10 bases. In germline, CDR1 is LGHNA, CDR2 YSLEER. The V gene end was trimmed by 1 base and the J gene end by 10 bases; junction bases not matched to a gene: 1. The CDR3 is made up of 13 amino acids. The CDR3 region is CASSQGDRGEQFF. The CDR3 nucleotides read TGCGCCAGCAGCCAAGGGGACAGGGGAGAGCAGTTCTTC.

The gene calls are TRBV29-1 and TRBJ2-7, with a possible D match to TRBD1 (5 bases). Germline-derived CDR1 and CDR2 are SQVTM and ANQGSEA. The CDR3 spans 12 residues. V was pared by 7 bases and J by 3 bases, with 13 bases between. CDR3 sequence (DNA): TGCAGCGGGACATTGCCCAGCTACGAGCAGTACTTC. Amino acid sequence: CSGTLPSYEQYF.

The chain carries TRBV2 and TRBJ2-5; maybe TRBD2 (5 bases). CDR1 and CDR2 from the germline V gene are SNHLY and FYNNEI. The CDR3 runs to 12 residues. Trimming left V 8 bases short and J 1 base short, with 8 bases between. The CDR3 coding sequence is TGTGCCAGCGGAGGCAGCCAAGAGACCCAGTACTTC. Its translation: CASGGSQETQYF.

In this sample, this clone turned up a few times. The gene calls are TRBV10-3 and TRBJ1-3, with 8 positions matching TRBD1. Germline lookup yields CDR1 ENHRY and CDR2 SYGVKD. Germline trimming cut 6 bases from V and 3 bases from J; bases unmatched to any gene: 7. The CDR3 runs to 15 residues. The CDR3 DNA sequence: TGTGCCATCAGACAGGGGGTAATGCTTGGAAACACCATATATTTT. It translates to CAIRQGVMLGNTIYF.